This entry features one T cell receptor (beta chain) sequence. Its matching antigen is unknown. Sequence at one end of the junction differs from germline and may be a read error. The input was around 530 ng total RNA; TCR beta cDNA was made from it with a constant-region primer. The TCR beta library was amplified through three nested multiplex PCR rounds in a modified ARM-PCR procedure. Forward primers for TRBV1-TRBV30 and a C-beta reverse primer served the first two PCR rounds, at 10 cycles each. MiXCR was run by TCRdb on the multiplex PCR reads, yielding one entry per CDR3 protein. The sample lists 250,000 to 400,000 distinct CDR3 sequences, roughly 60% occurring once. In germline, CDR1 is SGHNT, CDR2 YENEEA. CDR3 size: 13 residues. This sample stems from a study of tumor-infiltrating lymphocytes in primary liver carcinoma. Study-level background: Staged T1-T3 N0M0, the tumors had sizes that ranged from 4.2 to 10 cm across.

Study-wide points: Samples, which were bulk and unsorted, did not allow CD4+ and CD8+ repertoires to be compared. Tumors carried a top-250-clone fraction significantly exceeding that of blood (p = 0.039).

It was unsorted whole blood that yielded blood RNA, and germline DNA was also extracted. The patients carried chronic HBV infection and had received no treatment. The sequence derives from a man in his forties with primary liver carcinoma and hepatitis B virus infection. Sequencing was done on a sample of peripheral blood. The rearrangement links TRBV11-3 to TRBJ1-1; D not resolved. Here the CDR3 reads CAGSLDQDTEAFF. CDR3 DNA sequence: TGTGCCGGCAGCTTAGATCAGGACACTGAAGCTTTCTTT.